The 19 T cell receptor beta chains below come from one sample, sequenced in a study of identical twins. TCRdb reprocessed the 5' RACE reads via MiXCR and lists one record per CDR3 protein. The data contain about 900,000 distinct CDR3 sequences, about 12% of them singletons. Another study also made use of these data, one on yellow fever vaccine responses in identical twins.

Sequenced: PBMCs. The receptors were gathered from a woman younger than 30 in good health.

V is TRBV5-1 and J is TRBJ2-2, with TRBD2 matching over 7 bases. J gave up 10 bases and V 0 bases, and 9 bases lay outside the gene matches. The germline V gene encodes CDR1 SGHRS and CDR2 YFSETQ. There are 15 residues in the CDR3. Written as DNA, the CDR3 is TGCGCCAGCAGCTTGGAGGGGCGGGAGATGGAGGAGCTGTTTTTT. Residues: CASSLEGREMEELFF. The full variable domain, in which reference TRBV5-1 and TRBJ2-2 provide the parts outside the CDR3, is KAGVTQTPRYLIKTRGQQVTLSCSPISGHRSVSWYQQTPGQGLQFLFEYFSETQRNKGNFPGRFSGRQFSNSRSEMNVSTLELGDSALYLCASSLEGREMEELFFGEGSRLTVL.

This chain uses TRBV18 with TRBJ2-3, with D hard to call. CDR1 is KGHSH, CDR2 LQKENI, per germline. Deletions cut 2 bases from V and 7 bases from J, with 10 bases between. The CDR3 runs 13 residues. CDR3: CASSPEVIHTQYF. The CDR3 nucleotides read TGTGCCAGCTCACCAGAAGTGATCCATACGCAGTATTTT.

V gene TRBV27 combines with J gene TRBJ1-1, with 7 positions matching TRBD1. V was clipped by 2 bases and J by 6 bases; unmatched bases: 12. Per the germline V gene, CDR1 is MNHEY and CDR2 is SMNVEV (reference sequence). The CDR3 spans 16 residues. CDR3 DNA: TGTGCCAGCAGTTTAGACAGGGAGGCTATCGTGCCTGAAGCTTTCTTT. Its protein product is CASSLDREAIVPEAFF.

This clonotype was seen a few times. The chain recombines TRBV28 with TRBJ2-7; no definite D call. CDR3 length: 13 amino acids. Germline values: CDR1 MDHEN, CDR2 SYDVKM. V lost 6 bases and J lost 5, with 14 bases in between. Here the CDR3 DNA reads TGTGCCAGCAGCTTTATACAGATACACGAGCAGTACTTC. Translating it yields CASSFIQIHEQYF.

This clonotype was counted ten times or more. The V and J genes are TRBV20-1 and TRBJ2-7; D is perhaps TRBD1 (6 bases). The V and J ends lost 2 bases and 4 bases respectively, with 9 bases between them. Germline V CDR1 and CDR2: DFQATT, SNEGSKA (reference sequence). The CDR3 totals 12 residues. The CDR3 region has the DNA TGCAGTGCTAGAAAGGACAGTTACGAGCAGTACTTC. It yields the protein CSARKDSYEQYF.

The gene calls are TRBV18 and TRBJ1-1; 10 bases are shared with TRBD1. This CDR3 has 14 amino acids. V gave up 7 bases and J gave up 4 bases; unmatched junction bases: 6. Germline-derived CDR1 and CDR2 are KGHSH and LQKENI. In nucleotides, the CDR3 is TGTGCCAGCTGGGGACAGGGGATGGGCACTGAAGCTTTCTTT. Protein sequence: CASWGQGMGTEAFF.

This rearrangement joins TRBV4-1 to TRBJ2-1, with 7 bases that match TRBD2. The V gene's germline CDR1 is MGHRA and CDR2 YSYEKL. V shed 1 base, J shed 7 bases, and the junction held 4 bases outside the gene matches. This CDR3 contains 14 residues. CDR3 nucleotides: TGCGCCAGCAGCCAAGCGGGGGGTCAAAATGAGCAGTTCTTC. It codes for CASSQAGGQNEQFF.

CDR3 region: CASSLQGFVTDTQYF. The CDR3 DNA reads TGTGCCAGCAGCCTCCAGGGGTTTGTCACAGATACGCAGTATTTT. The chain couples TRBV12-3 or TRBV12-4 to TRBJ2-3; D is perhaps TRBD1 (6 bases). The V gene lost 6 bases and the J gene lost 2 bases, with 15 bases spanning the gap. CDR3 size: 15 residues.

The V and J genes are TRBV24-1 and TRBJ2-7; 7 bases agree with TRBD1. The CDR3 loop spans 13 amino acids. Looked up from germline, CDR1 is KGHDR and CDR2 is SFDVKD. J was trimmed by 8 bases and V by 1 base; bases with no gene match: 4. CDR3 sequence (DNA): TGTGCCACCAGTGATTTAGGGGACAGTAAGCAGTACTTC. Translation: CATSDLGDSKQYF.

This chain joins TRBV6-1 and TRBJ1-1, with D tentatively TRBD1 (5 bases). The CDR3 has 13 residues. Germline assignment: CDR1 MNHNS and CDR2 SASEGT. Trimming removed 7 bases at V and 10 bases at J, with 19 bases between. The CDR3: CASTRGQGFVAFF. As DNA, the CDR3 is TGTGCCAGCACCAGAGGGCAGGGATTCGTAGCTTTCTTT.

In this sample, this clonotype turned up many times. J is TRBJ1-1 and V is TRBV12-3 or TRBV12-4; tentative D call: TRBD1 (6 bases). Trimming removed 3 bases from V and 1 base from J, with 12 bases in between. The CDR3 consists of 15 residues. The CDR3 DNA reads TGTGCCAGCAGTTTCGGACCGGGACAGAACACTGAAGCTTTCTTT. Protein product: CASSFGPGQNTEAFF.

This clonotype was observed at least ten times. The chain couples TRBV10-3 to TRBJ2-1; no reliable D call. Between the trimmed V and J ends, which lost 4 bases and 7 bases, there was a span of 5 bases. Germline lookup yields CDR1 ENHRY and CDR2 SYGVKD. This CDR3 has 11 amino acids. CDR3 coding DNA: TGTGCCATCAGTGCCACTAATGAGCAGTTCTTC. It is translated as CAISATNEQFF.

The chain joins TRBV6-2 or TRBV6-3 to TRBJ2-1; TRBD1 might be the D (5 bases). The CDR3 extends over 14 amino acids. V was trimmed by 4 bases and J by 10 bases, leaving 17 bases between them. Germline CDR1 is MNHEY and CDR2 is SVGEGT. CDR3 region: CASSWGSGSQEQFF. The CDR3 DNA sequence: TGTGCCAGCAGTTGGGGCTCGGGCAGTCAGGAGCAGTTCTTC.

CDR3 bases: TGCAGTGCTACTCGACTAGCGGGGGGCAATGAGCAGTTCTTC. Translated, it gives CSATRLAGGNEQFF. V is TRBV20-1 and J is TRBJ2-1, with 13 positions matching TRBD2. Trimming removed 4 bases from V and 6 bases from J; junction bases left unmatched: 3. The CDR3 is 14 amino acids. CDR1 and CDR2 from the germline V gene are DFQATT and SNEGSKA (reference sequence).

This clonotype was counted a few times. The rearrangement joins TRBV18 to TRBJ2-7; TRBD2 matches at 10 bases. Germline-derived CDR1 and CDR2 are KGHSH and LQKENI. With V trimmed by 2 bases and J by 3 bases, 10 bases remained unmatched. The CDR3 loop spans 17 amino acids. Here the CDR3 DNA reads TGTGCCAGCTCACCAGCGACTAGCGGGTCTGGACACTACGAGCAGTACTTC. Protein sequence: CASSPATSGSGHYEQYF.

V gene TRBV3-1 combines with J gene TRBJ1-5, with a weak D call TRBD1 (5 bases). Trimming took 3 bases from V and 4 from J, leaving 10 bases between them. Germline V lookup: CDR1 LGHDT, CDR2 YNNKEL (reference sequence). This CDR3 has 14 residues. CDR3 nucleotides: TGTGCCAGCAGCCAGGCCTACAGGAATCAGCCCCAGCATTTT. It is translated as CASSQAYRNQPQHF.

This chain connects TRBV14 to TRBJ1-1; perhaps TRBD1 as D (5 bases). This CDR3 comprises 14 residues. Germline V gives CDR1 SGHDN, CDR2 FVKESK. With 2 bases removed from V and 4 bases from J, the gap between germline ends came to 11 bases. CDR3 region: CASSQLGRGTEAFF. The CDR3 DNA reads as TGTGCCAGCAGCCAATTAGGGAGGGGCACTGAAGCTTTCTTT.

Comment on this clonotype: A read error may produce the germline difference seen at one junction end. The rearrangement uses TRBV20-1 and TRBJ1-6; perhaps TRBD1 as D (5 bases). CDR1 and CDR2 (germline): DFQATT, SNEGSKA (reference sequence). CDR3 size: 14 residues. The CDR3 spells CSATNLRDAAPLHF. CDR3 nucleotide sequence: TGCAGTGCTACCAACCTCCGGGACGCAGCACCCCTCCACTTC.

The rearrangement uses TRBV12-3 or TRBV12-4 and TRBJ2-1; TRBD2 aligns across 8 bases. Unmatched junction bases numbered 14, after V lost 4 bases and J lost 6 bases. This CDR3 region has 17 residues. The CDR3 sequence: CASSSLAGTLGVNEQFF. The CDR3 DNA is TGTGCCAGCAGTTCTTTAGCGGGGACTCTGGGGGTCAATGAGCAGTTCTTC.